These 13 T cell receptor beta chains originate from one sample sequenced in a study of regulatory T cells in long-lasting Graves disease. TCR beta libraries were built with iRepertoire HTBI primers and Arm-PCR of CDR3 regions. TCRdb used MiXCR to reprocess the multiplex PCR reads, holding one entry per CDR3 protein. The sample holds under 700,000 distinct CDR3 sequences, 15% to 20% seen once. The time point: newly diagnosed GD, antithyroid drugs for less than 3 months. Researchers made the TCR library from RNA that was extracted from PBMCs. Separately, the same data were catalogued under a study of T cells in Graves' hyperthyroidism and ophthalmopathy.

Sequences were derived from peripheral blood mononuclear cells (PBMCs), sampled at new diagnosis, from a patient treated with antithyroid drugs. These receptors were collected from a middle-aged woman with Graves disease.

As DNA, the CDR3 is TGTGCCAGCAGCTCGCGGTCGGGAGGCGGGGGGCTTGGTCTAGAGACCCAGTACTTC. Translated, it gives CASSSRSGGGGLGLETQYF. This chain connects TRBV7-8 to TRBJ2-5, with TRBD2 matching 8 bases. The CDR3 spans 19 residues. J was trimmed by 4 bases and V by 4 bases; bases with no gene match: 20. The germline gives CDR1 SGHVS, CDR2 FQNEAQ.

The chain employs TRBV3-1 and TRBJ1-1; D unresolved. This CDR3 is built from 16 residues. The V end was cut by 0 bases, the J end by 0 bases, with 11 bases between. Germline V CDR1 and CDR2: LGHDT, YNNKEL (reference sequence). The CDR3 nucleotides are TGTGCCAGCAGCCAAGATCCCCTCTTAATGAACACTGAAGCTTTCTTT. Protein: CASSQDPLLMNTEAFF.

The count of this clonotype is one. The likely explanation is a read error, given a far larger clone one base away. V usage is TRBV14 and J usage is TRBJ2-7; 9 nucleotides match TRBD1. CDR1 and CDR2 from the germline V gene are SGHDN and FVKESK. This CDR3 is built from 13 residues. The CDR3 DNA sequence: TGTACCAGCAGAGGGACAGGGTCGTACGAGCAGTACTTC. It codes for CTSRGTGSYEQYF.

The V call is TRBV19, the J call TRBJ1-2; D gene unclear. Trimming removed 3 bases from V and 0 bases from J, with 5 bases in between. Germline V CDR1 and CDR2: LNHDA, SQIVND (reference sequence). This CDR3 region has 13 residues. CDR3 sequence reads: CASSISTNYGYTF. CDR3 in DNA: TGTGCCAGTAGTATTTCTACTAACTATGGCTACACCTTC.

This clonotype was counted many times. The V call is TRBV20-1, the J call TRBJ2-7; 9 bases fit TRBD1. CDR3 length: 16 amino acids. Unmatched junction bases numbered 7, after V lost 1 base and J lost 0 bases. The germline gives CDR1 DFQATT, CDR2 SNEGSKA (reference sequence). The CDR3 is CSARGKNRGPSYEQYF. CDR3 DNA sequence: TGCAGTGCTAGAGGGAAAAACAGGGGGCCCTCCTACGAGCAGTACTTC.

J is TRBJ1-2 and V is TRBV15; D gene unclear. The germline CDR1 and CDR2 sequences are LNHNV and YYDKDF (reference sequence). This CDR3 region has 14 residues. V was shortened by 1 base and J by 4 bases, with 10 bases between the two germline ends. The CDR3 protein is CATSRVISGYGYTF. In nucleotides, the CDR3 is TGTGCCACCAGCAGAGTCATCTCCGGCTATGGCTACACCTTC.

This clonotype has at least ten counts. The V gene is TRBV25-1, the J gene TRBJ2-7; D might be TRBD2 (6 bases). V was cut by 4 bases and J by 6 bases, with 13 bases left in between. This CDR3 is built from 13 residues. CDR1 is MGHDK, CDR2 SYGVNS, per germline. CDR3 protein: CASSVLGGAEQYF. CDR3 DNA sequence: TGTGCCAGCAGTGTTCTGGGGGGAGCCGAGCAGTACTTC.

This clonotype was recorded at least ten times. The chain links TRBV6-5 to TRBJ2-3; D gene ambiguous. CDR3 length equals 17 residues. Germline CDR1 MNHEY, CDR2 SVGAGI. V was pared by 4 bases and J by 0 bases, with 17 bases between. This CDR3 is CASSLRTATTSTDTQYF. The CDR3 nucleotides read TGTGCCAGCAGTTTGCGGACGGCGACCACTAGCACAGATACGCAGTATTTT.

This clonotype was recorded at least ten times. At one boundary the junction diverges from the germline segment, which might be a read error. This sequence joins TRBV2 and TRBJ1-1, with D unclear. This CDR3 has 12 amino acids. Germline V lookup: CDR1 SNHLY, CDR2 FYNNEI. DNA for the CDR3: TGTGCCAGCGGTGAGGACTACACTGAAGCTTTCTTT. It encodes CASGEDYTEAFF.

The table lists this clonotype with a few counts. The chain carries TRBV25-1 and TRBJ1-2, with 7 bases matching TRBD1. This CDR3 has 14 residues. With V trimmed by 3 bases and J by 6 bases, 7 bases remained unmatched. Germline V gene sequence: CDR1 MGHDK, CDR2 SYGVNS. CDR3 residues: CASSDETGTDGYTF. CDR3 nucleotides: TGTGCCAGCAGTGACGAGACAGGGACGGATGGCTACACCTTC.

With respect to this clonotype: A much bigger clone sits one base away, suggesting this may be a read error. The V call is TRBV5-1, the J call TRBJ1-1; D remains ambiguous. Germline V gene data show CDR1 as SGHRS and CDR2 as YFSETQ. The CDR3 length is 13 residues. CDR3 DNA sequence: TGCGCCAGCAGCTGGGTAGCAAACACTGAAGCTTCCTTT. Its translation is CASSWVANTEASF.

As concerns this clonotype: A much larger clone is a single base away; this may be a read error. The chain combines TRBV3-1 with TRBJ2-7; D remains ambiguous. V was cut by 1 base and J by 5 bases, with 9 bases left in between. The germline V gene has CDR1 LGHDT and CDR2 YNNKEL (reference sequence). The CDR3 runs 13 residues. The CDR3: CASSQGQYDEQYF. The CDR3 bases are TGTGCCAGCAGCCAAGGGCAGTACGACGAGCAGTACTTC.

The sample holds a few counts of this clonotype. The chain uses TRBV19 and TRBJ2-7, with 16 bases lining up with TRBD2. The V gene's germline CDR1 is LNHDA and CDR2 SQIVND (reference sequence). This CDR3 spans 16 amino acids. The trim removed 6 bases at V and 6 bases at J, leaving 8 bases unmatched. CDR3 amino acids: CASRGLAGGPVGEQYF. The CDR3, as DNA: TGTGCCAGTAGGGGACTAGCGGGGGGGCCGGTCGGCGAGCAGTACTTC.